These 21 T cell receptor beta chains share one sample of origin, sequenced in a study of T cells in Graves' hyperthyroidism and ophthalmopathy. Amplified regions were TCR beta CDR3 sequences from RNA transcripts. The HTBI set primed first-round TCR CDR3 RT-PCR. One entry per CDR3 protein, called by TCRdb with MiXCR from the multiplex PCR reads. The repertoire holds about 640,000 distinct CDR3 sequences, with around 20% as singletons. Sequenced material: blood. These receptors all come from a man between 25 and 39 years old with Graves' ophthalmopathy.

The rearrangement links TRBV27 to TRBJ2-7; D might be TRBD1 (6 bases). The CDR3 consists of 17 residues. Germline CDR1 is MNHEY and CDR2 is SMNVEV (reference sequence). Trimming removed 6 bases at V and 0 bases at J, with 21 bases between. The CDR3 DNA reads TGTGCCAGCAGGATAGGCCTCCGGGACACCACCTCCTACGAGCAGTACTTC. This sequence encodes CASRIGLRDTTSYEQYF.

The chain recombines TRBV5-5 with TRBJ1-5; possibly TRBD1 for D (6 bases). CDR3 size: 16 residues. CDR1 SGHKS and CDR2 YYEKEE come from the germline V gene (reference sequence). Trimming took off 0 bases at V and 0 bases at J, with 10 bases between the two ends. The CDR3 protein is CASSLAGTPSNQPQHF. The CDR3 DNA is TGTGCCAGCAGCTTGGCGGGGACACCTAGCAATCAGCCCCAGCATTTT.

V gene TRBV20-1 combines with J gene TRBJ2-3; TRBD2 matches 12 bases. Trimming removed 2 bases from V and 4 bases from J; junction bases left unmatched: 7. Germline values: CDR1 DFQATT, CDR2 SNEGSKA (reference sequence). The CDR3 is 16 residues long. The CDR3 nucleotides are TGCAGTGCTAGACCAACTAGCGGGAGGTTCCCAGATACGCAGTATTTT. This encodes CSARPTSGRFPDTQYF.

This clonotype was observed many times. The genes are TRBV6-5 and TRBJ1-1, with D possibly being TRBD1 (6 bases). CDR1 is MNHEY and CDR2 is SVGAGI in the germline V gene. With 2 bases removed from V and 2 bases from J, the gap between germline ends came to 9 bases. The CDR3 sequence is 14 residues long. In DNA, the CDR3 is TGTGCCAGCAGTTACCGAGGGGGTAACACTGAAGCTTTCTTT. It yields the protein CASSYRGGNTEAFF.

The chain carries TRBV20-1 and TRBJ2-7; TRBD2 matches 10 bases. The CDR3 runs to 15 residues. Germline V gene sequence: CDR1 DFQATT, CDR2 SNEGSKA (reference sequence). Germline trimming cut 6 bases from V and 0 bases from J; bases unmatched to any gene: 8. The DNA for the CDR3 is TGCAGTGCAGCCTCAGGGACTAGCGCCTCCTACGAGCAGTACTTC. It specifies CSAASGTSASYEQYF.

Of note for this clonotype: A single base separates this from a much larger clone, so it may be a read error. Since no conserved phenylalanine or tryptophan closes the CDR3, a read error is the likely cause. This chain connects TRBV3-1 to TRBJ1-2, with D perhaps matching TRBD1 (5 bases). Trimming took 0 bases from V and 7 from J, leaving 9 bases between them. Germline lookup yields CDR1 LGHDT and CDR2 YNNKEL (reference sequence). The CDR3 length is 13 residues. In DNA form, the CDR3 reads TGTGCCAGCAGCCAAGAAAGGGGAGGTGGCTACACCCTC. Protein product: CASSQERGGGYTL.

J is TRBJ2-3 and V is TRBV7-2; D call uncertain. This CDR3 is 14 amino acids long. V gave up 2 bases and J gave up 2 bases, with 8 bases separating them. The germline gives CDR1 SGHTA, CDR2 FQGNSA. CDR3 region: CASSLRQNTDTQYF. In DNA form, the CDR3 reads TGTGCCAGCAGCTTAAGACAAAACACAGATACGCAGTATTTT.

V usage is TRBV6-1 and J usage is TRBJ2-2; a possible D gene is TRBD2 (5 bases). Between the trimmed V and J ends, which lost 5 bases and 7 bases, there was a span of 14 bases. The CDR3 sequence is 14 residues long. Germline values: CDR1 MNHNS, CDR2 SASEGT. The CDR3 region has the DNA TGTGCCAGCAGTAACTGGGAGTTCGGCGGGGAGCTGTTTTTT. Translated, it gives CASSNWEFGGELFF.

This chain uses TRBV12-3 or TRBV12-4 with TRBJ2-1; D gene ambiguous. The CDR3 is made up of 12 amino acids. Trimming removed 5 bases at V and 8 bases at J, with 10 bases between. The CDR3 nucleotides are TGTGCCAGCAGTCCCCCTATGGATGAGCAGTTCTTC. Protein: CASSPPMDEQFF.

The J gene is TRBJ2-7, the V gene TRBV5-6; 10 bases match TRBD2. From germline, CDR1 is SGHDT and CDR2 YYEEEE. The CDR3 covers 14 residues. Trimming removed 3 bases from V and 4 bases from J; junction bases left unmatched: 4. This CDR3 is CASSYGTSVYEQYF. In DNA, the CDR3 is TGTGCCAGCAGCTACGGGACTAGCGTGTACGAGCAGTACTTC. The variable domain in full, completed from reference TRBV5-6 and TRBJ2-7, reads DAGVTQSPTHLIKTRGQQVTLRCSPKSGHDTVSWYQQALGQGPQFIFQYYEEEERQRGNFPDRFSGHQFPNYSSELNVNALLLGDSALYLCASSYGTSVYEQYFGPGTRLTVT.

The J gene is TRBJ2-5, the V gene TRBV28; a possible D gene is TRBD2 (5 bases). This CDR3 is built from 16 residues. V was shortened by 6 bases and J by 5 bases, with 22 bases between the two germline ends. CDR1 and CDR2 (germline): MDHEN, SYDVKM. This chain's CDR3 is CASSHPGAWERETQYF. CDR3 sequence (DNA): TGTGCCAGCAGCCACCCGGGCGCCTGGGAGAGGGAGACCCAGTACTTC.

The chain joins TRBV7-9 to TRBJ1-1; the match to TRBD1 covers 8 bases. The germline V gene encodes CDR1 SEHNR and CDR2 FQNEAQ (reference sequence). The length of the CDR3 is 17 residues. V lost 3 bases and J lost 0; bases outside the gene matches: 9. The DNA for the CDR3 is TGTGCCAGCAGCTTGCCCCGGGACAGGCCCCTGAACACTGAAGCTTTCTTT. Protein product: CASSLPRDRPLNTEAFF.

The J gene is TRBJ2-1, the V gene TRBV6-2 or TRBV6-3; D unresolved. The CDR3 spans 15 residues. With 8 bases removed from V and 0 bases from J, the gap between germline ends came to 14 bases. Looked up from germline, CDR1 is MNHEY and CDR2 is SVGEGT. As DNA, the CDR3 is TGTGCCAGCCTACCTTCTCCGTTCTCCTACAATGAGCAGTTCTTC. Translation: CASLPSPFSYNEQFF.

This clonotype was observed many times. The chain is built from TRBV20-1 and TRBJ2-7; D call uncertain. The germline V and J ends were trimmed by 5 bases and 1 base, with 12 bases remaining between them. CDR1 and CDR2 from the germline V gene are DFQATT and SNEGSKA (reference sequence). The CDR3 contains 13 residues. As DNA, the CDR3 is TGCAGTGCTTGGATTGGGGTTTCCTACGAGCAGTACTTC. This sequence encodes CSAWIGVSYEQYF.

J is TRBJ2-7 and V is TRBV28; D is undetermined. This CDR3 has 11 amino acids. Germline V CDR1 and CDR2: MDHEN, SYDVKM. V gave up 6 bases and J gave up 6 bases, with 9 bases separating them. Written as DNA, the CDR3 is TGTGCCAGCAGCCCGGCAGGCGAGCAGTACTTC. Translation gives CASSPAGEQYF.

The V call is TRBV7-9, the J call TRBJ2-5; 8 nucleotides align to TRBD1. J lost 5 bases, V lost 1 base, and 15 bases had no gene match. Germline V gene sequence: CDR1 SEHNR, CDR2 FQNEAQ (reference sequence). This CDR3 has 18 amino acids. The CDR3 loop reads CASSLDRRGRGRGETQYF. The CDR3 DNA is TGTGCCAGCAGCTTAGATCGCCGAGGCAGGGGGCGCGGGGAGACCCAGTACTTC.

This clonotype was seen many times. The V call is TRBV5-1, the J call TRBJ1-1, with TRBD1 as a possible D gene (6 bases). CDR1 and CDR2 (germline): SGHRS, YFSETQ. The CDR3 extends over 14 amino acids. V shed 1 base and J shed 6 bases, with 13 bases lying between them. The CDR3 sequence is CASSLMMGHPEAFF. CDR3 nucleotides: TGCGCCAGCAGCTTGATGATGGGACACCCTGAAGCTTTCTTT.

This clonotype was observed a few times. The rearrangement joins TRBV27 to TRBJ1-6; 7 bases match TRBD1. The CDR3 sequence is 15 residues long. Germline V gives CDR1 MNHEY, CDR2 SMNVEV (reference sequence). Trimming took 2 bases from V and 7 from J; bases not matched to a gene: 5. The CDR3 nucleotides read TGTGCCAGCAGTTTAAGTGGGACAGACAATTCACCCCTCCACTTT. This sequence encodes CASSLSGTDNSPLHF.

The V gene is TRBV27, the J gene TRBJ2-7; no clear D. The CDR3 is 13 residues long. Germline V gene data show CDR1 as MNHEY and CDR2 as SMNVEV (reference sequence). The V and J ends lost 5 bases and 5 bases respectively, with 13 bases between them. CDR3 DNA: TGTGCCAGCAGTCCATCCTGGAGTGACGAGCAGTACTTC. Its translation: CASSPSWSDEQYF.

The V gene is TRBV3-1, the J gene TRBJ2-1, with 14 bases lining up with TRBD2. CDR1 and CDR2 from the germline V gene are LGHDT and YNNKEL (reference sequence). V lost 2 bases to trimming and J lost 6 bases; unmatched junction nucleotides: 3. The CDR3 spans 16 residues. The CDR3 spells CASSQMTSGRGNEQFF. The CDR3 nucleotides are TGTGCCAGCAGCCAAATGACTAGCGGGAGGGGCAATGAGCAGTTCTTC.

The rearrangement joins TRBV20-1 to TRBJ1-2; 7 nucleotides line up with TRBD1. Trimming took 4 bases from V and 5 from J; bases not matched to a gene: 7. Germline-derived CDR1 and CDR2 are DFQATT and SNEGSKA (reference sequence). The CDR3 is 13 residues long. CDR3 amino acids: CSATQDRSYGYTF. The CDR3 DNA sequence: TGCAGTGCTACACAGGACAGGAGTTATGGCTACACCTTC.